The clone carrying this T cell receptor (beta chain) was counted once. The germline CDR1 and CDR2 sequences are SGHTA and FQGNSA. The CDR3 covers 17 residues. J gave up 3 bases and V 4 bases, and 12 bases lay outside the gene matches. A sample-barcoded 5' primer and a J-beta primer mix were used in a second PCR of roughly 7 to 11 cycles. One entry per CDR3 protein results from TCRdb running MiXCR on the 5' RACE reads. Seen here are around 790,000 distinct CDR3 sequences, about 42% observed once, and the top ten hold about a fifth. These data belong to a study of blood T cells in healthy people across ages.

The receptor was isolated from a man in his sixties in good health. This chain links TRBV7-2 with TRBJ2-5; TRBD2 agrees at 9 bases. Material: blood. The DNA of the CDR3 is TGTGCCAGCAGCTATAGACCTAGGACTAGCGTCAAAGAGACCCAGTACTTC. Residues: CASSYRPRTSVKETQYF.